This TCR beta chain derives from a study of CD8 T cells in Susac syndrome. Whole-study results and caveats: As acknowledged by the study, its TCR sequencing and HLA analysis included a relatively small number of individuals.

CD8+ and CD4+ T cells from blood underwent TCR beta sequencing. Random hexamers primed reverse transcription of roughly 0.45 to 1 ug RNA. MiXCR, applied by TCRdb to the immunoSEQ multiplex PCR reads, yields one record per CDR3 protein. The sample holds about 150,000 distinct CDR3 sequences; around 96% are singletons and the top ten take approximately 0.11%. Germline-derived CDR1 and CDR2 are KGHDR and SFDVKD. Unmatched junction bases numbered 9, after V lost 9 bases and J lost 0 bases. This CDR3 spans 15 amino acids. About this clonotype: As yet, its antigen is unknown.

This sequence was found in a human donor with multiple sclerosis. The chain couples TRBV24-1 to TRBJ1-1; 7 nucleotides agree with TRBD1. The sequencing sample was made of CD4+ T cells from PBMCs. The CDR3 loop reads CATQDNRGMNTEAFF. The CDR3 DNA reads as TGTGCCACCCAAGACAACAGGGGTATGAACACTGAAGCTTTCTTT.